Sequencing of this T cell receptor (beta chain) was carried out in a study of Graves' ophthalmopathy and Graves' hyperthyroidism. Study results and limitations: It was with around 70% sensitivity and almost 75% specificity that the model predicted ophthalmopathy progression. Most expanded thyroid clonotypes above 0.001 frequency also appeared in blood.

This clonotype came up many times. Its antigen is still unknown. The CDR3 contains 15 residues. V dropped 5 bases and J dropped 5; count of bases not matched to a gene: 4. Germline V gene lookup returns CDR1 SGHTA and CDR2 FQGNSA. Eligible hyperthyroidism cases comprised new diagnoses of under 2 months' duration in individuals aged 18 to 65. The PBMCs originated from roughly 10 ml of fresh peripheral blood. As the template, RNA transcripts were used to amplify TCR beta CDR3 regions. In the first round, RT-PCR was carried out with HTBI primers, and a multiplex PCR formed the second round. A single record per CDR3 protein comes from TCRdb applying MiXCR to the multiplex PCR reads. This table holds 300,000 to 500,000 distinct CDR3 sequences, 15% to 19% found once.

This chain joins TRBV7-2 and TRBJ2-5; TRBD2 aligns across 14 bases. The sequence was collected from a woman aged 18 to 35 with stable Graves' hyperthyroidism. Specimen: peripheral blood. CDR3 sequence reads: CASSRLAGGFETQYF. The CDR3 bases are TGTGCCAGCAGCCGACTAGCGGGGGGGTTCGAGACCCAGTACTTC. Filled out from reference TRBV7-2 and TRBJ2-5, the complete variable domain reads GAGVSQSPSNKVTEKGKDVELRCDPISGHTALYWYRQSLGQGLEFLIYFQGNSAPDKSGLPSDRFSAERTGGSVSTLTIQRTQQEDSAVYLCASSRLAGGFETQYFGPGTRLLVL.